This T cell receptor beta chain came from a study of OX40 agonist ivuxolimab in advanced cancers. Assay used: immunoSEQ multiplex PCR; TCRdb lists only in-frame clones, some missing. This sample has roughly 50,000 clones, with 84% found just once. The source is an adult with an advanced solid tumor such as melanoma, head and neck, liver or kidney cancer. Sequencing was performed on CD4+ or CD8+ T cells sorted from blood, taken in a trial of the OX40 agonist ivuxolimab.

The CDR3 bases are TGTGCCAGCAGCTCAGAAGGGAACTCCTACAATGAGCAGTTCTTC. Protein product: CASSSEGNSYNEQFF. The rearrangement uses TRBV11-3 and TRBJ2-1; D is ambiguous. This CDR3 has 15 amino acids. CDR1 is SGHNT, CDR2 YENEEA, per germline. Trimming took off 4 bases at V and 0 bases at J, with 10 bases between the two ends.